This record looks at one TCR beta chain sequence and its context. These data come from a study of blood T cell repertoires in COVID-19. Study at large: The samples span acute and convalescent COVID-19 from the United States, Italy and Spain.

The authors' processing: Amplification of reference gene primers was used by the study to estimate nucleated cell counts. TCRdb keeps only in-frame clones here, not all; method: immunoSEQ multiplex PCR. The V and J calls and clone size are taken from that table; D and trimming were inferred from the DNA. The sample has 100,000 to 150,000 clones; roughly 84% are singletons. The CDR3 is 14 residues long. The V and J ends lost 3 bases and 0 bases respectively, with 9 bases between them. The germline gives CDR1 SGDLS, CDR2 YYNGEE. This sequence originates from a young woman who had recovered from COVID-19. The chain carries TRBV9 and TRBJ1-1; perhaps TRBD1 as D (5 bases). The sample comprised peripheral blood. The CDR3 nucleotides read TGTGCCAGCAGCGCCGGACACATGAACACTGAAGCTTTCTTT. Protein: CASSAGHMNTEAFF.